These 10 T cell receptor beta chains were all obtained from the same sample, sequenced in a study of blood T cell repertoires in COVID-19. Sequenced by immunoSEQ multiplex PCR; TCRdb stores in-frame clones only, minus some. The table includes 200,000 to 250,000 clones, 87% detected once. Sequenced: PBMCs or T cells enriched from blood (not recorded which). These TCRs come from a man aged 30 to 39 who had recovered from COVID-19.

This clone was detected only once. The chain joins TRBV3-1 (or the pseudogene TRBV3-2) to TRBJ2-3; possibly TRBD1 for D (5 bases). The V end lost 4 bases, the J end lost 4 bases, and 15 bases lay between the germline ends. The CDR3 consists of 15 residues. CDR1 and CDR2 from the germline V gene are LGHDT and YNNKEL (reference sequence). The DNA for the CDR3 is TGTGCCAGCAGCCGGGGCTCCTTGGCCCCAGATACGCAGTATTTT. Amino acid sequence: CASSRGSLAPDTQYF.

The chain links TRBV30 to TRBJ2-7; weak D call: TRBD2 (5 bases). V lost 2 bases and J 3 bases, leaving 14 bases between the germline ends. The CDR3 consists of 14 residues. Germline CDR1 and CDR2: GTSNPN and SVGIG (reference sequence). The CDR3 DNA reads as TGTGCCTGGAGTCGGTACGGGGTTCACTACGAGCAGTACTTC. This gives the protein CAWSRYGVHYEQYF.

V and J are TRBV6-2 or TRBV6-3 and TRBJ2-2; the match to TRBD2 covers 11 bases. Germline values: CDR1 MNHEY, CDR2 SVGEGT. This CDR3 contains 16 residues. V shed 5 bases, J shed 5 bases, and the junction held 7 bases outside the gene matches. CDR3 loop: CASSVLAGAATGELFF. The DNA for the CDR3 is TGTGCCAGCAGTGTACTAGCGGGAGCTGCAACCGGGGAGCTGTTTTTT.

The chain carries TRBV18 and TRBJ1-2; 9 bases are a match to TRBD1. The CDR3 is 16 amino acids. With V trimmed by 6 bases and J by 2 bases, 10 bases remained unmatched. Germline V gene data show CDR1 as KGHSH and CDR2 as LQKENI. The CDR3 region has the DNA TGTGCCAGCTCCCGGGGGGGACAGGGCCTCAACTATGGCTACACCTTC. Its protein is CASSRGGQGLNYGYTF.

Worth noting for this clone: Within the sample, other DNA sequences also encode this same CDR3. The genes are TRBV28 and TRBJ2-3, with D perhaps matching TRBD1 (6 bases). The CDR3 is 15 amino acids. Germline loops: CDR1 MDHEN, CDR2 SYDVKM. V gave up 2 bases and J gave up 1 base, with 10 bases separating them. In DNA form, the CDR3 reads TGTGCCAGCAGTTTAGCAGGGGCGGGCACAGATACGCAGTATTTT. This gives the protein CASSLAGAGTDTQYF. Together with reference TRBV28 and TRBJ2-3, the CDR3 gives the full variable domain: DVKVTQSSRYLVKRTGEKVFLECVQDMDHENMFWYRQDPGLGLRLIYFSYDVKMKEKGDIPEGYSVSREKKERFSLILESASTNQTSMYLCASSLAGAGTDTQYFGPGTRLTVL.

The chain combines TRBV18 with TRBJ1-3; D might be TRBD1 (5 bases). The CDR3 contains 14 residues. The germline gives CDR1 KGHSH, CDR2 LQKENI. Between the trimmed V and J ends, which lost 3 bases and 4 bases, there was a span of 10 bases. The CDR3 loop reads CASSPWTRGNTIYF. In DNA, the CDR3 is TGTGCCAGCTCACCGTGGACAAGAGGAAACACCATATATTTT.

The rearrangement uses TRBV7-2 and TRBJ1-4; possibly TRBD1 for D (6 bases). Germline CDR1 and CDR2: SGHTA and FQGNSA. The ends were cut back, 5 bases at V and 8 bases at J, with 12 bases in the middle. CDR3 length equals 13 residues. CDR3 region: CASSPRGGEKLFF. The CDR3 DNA is TGTGCCAGCAGCCCTAGGGGGGGCGAAAAACTGTTTTTT.

The rearrangement links TRBV11-2 to TRBJ1-3; D is unresolved. CDR3 length: 14 residues. CDR1 is SGHAT, CDR2 FQNNGV, per germline. V was clipped by 5 bases and J by 4 bases, with 12 bases between them. The CDR3 spells CASSPAAQGNTIYF. The DNA of the CDR3 is TGTGCCAGCAGCCCAGCAGCACAGGGAAACACCATATATTTT. The variable domain in full, completed from reference TRBV11-2 and TRBJ1-3, reads EAGVAQSPRYKIIEKRQSVAFWCNPISGHATLYWYQQILGQGPKLLIQFQNNGVVDDSQLPKDRFSAERLKGVDSTLKIQPAKLEDSAVYLCASSPAAQGNTIYFGEGSWLTVV.

V usage is TRBV2 and J usage is TRBJ1-1; weak D call: TRBD1 (5 bases). From germline, CDR1 is SNHLY and CDR2 FYNNEI. The CDR3 has 14 residues. The V gene lost 8 bases and the J gene lost 0 bases, with 13 bases spanning the gap. The CDR3 loop is CASWGVGLNTEAFF. CDR3 in DNA: TGTGCCAGCTGGGGGGTAGGCCTGAACACTGAAGCTTTCTTT. Together with reference TRBV2 and TRBJ1-1, the CDR3 gives the full variable domain: EPEVTQTPSHQVTQMGQEVILRCVPISNHLYFYWYRQILGQKVEFLVSFYNNEISEKSEIFDDQFSVERPDGSNFTLKIRSTKLEDSAMYFCASWGVGLNTEAFFGQGTRLTVV.

This clone showed up just once. This chain joins TRBV19 and TRBJ2-7, with D uncertain. V was shortened by 2 bases and J by 2 bases, with 10 bases between the two germline ends. The CDR3 is 14 amino acids. Germline V gives CDR1 LNHDA, CDR2 SQIVND (reference sequence). The DNA of the CDR3 is TGTGCCAGTAGTATAAGATCGACTGCCTACGAGCAGTACTTC. The encoded protein is CASSIRSTAYEQYF.